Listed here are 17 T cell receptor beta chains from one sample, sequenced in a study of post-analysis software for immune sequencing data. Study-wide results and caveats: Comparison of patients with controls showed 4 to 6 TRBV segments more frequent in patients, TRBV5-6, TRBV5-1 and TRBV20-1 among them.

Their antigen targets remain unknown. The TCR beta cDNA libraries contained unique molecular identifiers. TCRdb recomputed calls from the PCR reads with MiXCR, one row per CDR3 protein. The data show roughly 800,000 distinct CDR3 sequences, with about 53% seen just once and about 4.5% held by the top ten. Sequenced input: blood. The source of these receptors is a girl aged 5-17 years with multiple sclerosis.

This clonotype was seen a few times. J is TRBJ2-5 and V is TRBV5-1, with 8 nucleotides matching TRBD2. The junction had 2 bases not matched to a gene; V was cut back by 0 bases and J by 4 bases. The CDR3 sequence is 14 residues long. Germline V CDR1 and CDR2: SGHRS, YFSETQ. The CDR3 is CASSLGLALETQYF. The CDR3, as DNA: TGCGCCAGCAGCTTGGGACTAGCGTTAGAGACCCAGTACTTC.

This CDR3 is CASTANHPNTEAFF. The CDR3 DNA reads as TGTGCCAGCACCGCAAATCACCCGAACACTGAAGCTTTCTTT. The chain links TRBV6-5 to TRBJ1-1; D gene uncertain. V was pared by 7 bases and J by 1 base, with 13 bases between. Per germline, CDR1 MNHEY and CDR2 SVGAGI. This CDR3 has 14 residues.

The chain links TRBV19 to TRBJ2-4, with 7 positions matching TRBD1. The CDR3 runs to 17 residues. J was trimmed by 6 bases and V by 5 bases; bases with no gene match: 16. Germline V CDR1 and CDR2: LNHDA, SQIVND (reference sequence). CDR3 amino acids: CASSPPPRPTGRNIQYF. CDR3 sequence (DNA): TGTGCCAGTAGTCCTCCCCCGAGACCGACAGGGAGAAACATTCAGTACTTC.

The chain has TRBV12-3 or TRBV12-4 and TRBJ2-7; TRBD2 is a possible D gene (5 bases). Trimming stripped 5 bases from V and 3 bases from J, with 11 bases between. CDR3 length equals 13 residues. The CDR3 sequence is CASSNRGNYEQYF. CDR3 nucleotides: TGTGCCAGCAGTAATCGGGGAAACTACGAGCAGTACTTC.

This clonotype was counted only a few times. CDR3 amino acids: CASSQVRAAPEQYF. For the CDR3, the DNA is TGCGCCAGCAGCCAAGTCAGGGCGGCCCCCGAGCAGTACTTC. The chain employs TRBV4-1 and TRBJ2-4; tentative D call: TRBD1 (5 bases). The DNA end favors TRBJ2-7, so the J call may be wrong. This CDR3 is built from 14 residues. CDR1 is MGHRA and CDR2 is YSYEKL in the germline V gene.

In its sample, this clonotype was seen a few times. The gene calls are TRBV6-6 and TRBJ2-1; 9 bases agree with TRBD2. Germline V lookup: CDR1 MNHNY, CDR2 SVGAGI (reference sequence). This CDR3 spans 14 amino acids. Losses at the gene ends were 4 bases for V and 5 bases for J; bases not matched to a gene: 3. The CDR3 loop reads CASSSQREDNEQFF. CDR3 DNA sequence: TGTGCCAGCAGTTCCCAGCGGGAGGACAATGAGCAGTTCTTC.

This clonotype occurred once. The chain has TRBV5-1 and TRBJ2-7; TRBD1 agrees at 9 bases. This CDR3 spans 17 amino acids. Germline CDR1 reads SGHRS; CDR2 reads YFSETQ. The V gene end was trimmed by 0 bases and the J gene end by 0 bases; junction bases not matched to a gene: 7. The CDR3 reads CASSLAGQGPGSYEQYF. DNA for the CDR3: TGCGCCAGCAGCTTGGCCGGACAGGGGCCCGGCTCCTACGAGCAGTACTTC.

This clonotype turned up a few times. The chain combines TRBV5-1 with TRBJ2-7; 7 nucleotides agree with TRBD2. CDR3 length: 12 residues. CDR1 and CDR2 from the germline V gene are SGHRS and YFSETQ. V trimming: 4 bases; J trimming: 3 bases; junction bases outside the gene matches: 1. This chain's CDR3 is CASSGEGYEQYF. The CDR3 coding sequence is TGCGCCAGCAGCGGGGAGGGCTACGAGCAGTACTTC.

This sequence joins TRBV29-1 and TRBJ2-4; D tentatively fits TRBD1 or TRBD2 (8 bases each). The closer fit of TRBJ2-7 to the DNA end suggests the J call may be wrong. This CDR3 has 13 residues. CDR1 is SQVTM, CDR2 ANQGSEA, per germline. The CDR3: CSVRGRGGYEQYF. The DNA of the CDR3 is TGCAGCGTCAGGGGGCGCGGGGGGTACGAGCAGTACTTC.

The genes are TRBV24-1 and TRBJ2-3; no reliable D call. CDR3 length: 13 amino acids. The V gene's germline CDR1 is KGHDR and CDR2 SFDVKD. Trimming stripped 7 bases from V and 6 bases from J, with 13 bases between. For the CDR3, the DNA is TGTGCCACCAGGGACCGGAGACGGGATACGCAGTATTTT. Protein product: CATRDRRRDTQYF.

CDR3 DNA sequence: TGTGCCAGCAGTCGGCGGCGGCGCCAATACGAGCAGTACTTC. Residues: CASSRRRRQYEQYF. The chain links TRBV28 to TRBJ2-7, with D unresolved. V was cut by 5 bases and J by 4 bases, with 15 bases left in between. The germline gives CDR1 MDHEN, CDR2 SYDVKM. The CDR3 runs 14 residues.

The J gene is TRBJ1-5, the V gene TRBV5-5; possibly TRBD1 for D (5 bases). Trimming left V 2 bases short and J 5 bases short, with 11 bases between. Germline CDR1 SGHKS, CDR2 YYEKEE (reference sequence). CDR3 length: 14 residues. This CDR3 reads CASSFPGNDQPQHF. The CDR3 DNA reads TGTGCCAGCAGCTTCCCAGGGAATGATCAGCCCCAGCATTTT.

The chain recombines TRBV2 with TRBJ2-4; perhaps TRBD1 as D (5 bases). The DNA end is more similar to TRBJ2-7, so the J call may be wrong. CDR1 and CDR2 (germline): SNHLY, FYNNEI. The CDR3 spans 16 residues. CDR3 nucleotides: TGTGCCAGCAGTGAATTGGTCTTGGGGCTGTTCTACGAGCAGTACTTC. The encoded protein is CASSELVLGLFYEQYF.

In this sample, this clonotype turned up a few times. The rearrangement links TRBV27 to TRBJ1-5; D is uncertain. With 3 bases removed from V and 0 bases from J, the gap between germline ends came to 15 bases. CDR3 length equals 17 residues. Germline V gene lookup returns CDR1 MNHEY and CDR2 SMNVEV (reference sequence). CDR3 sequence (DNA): TGTGCCAGCAGTTTGAAGCCCCGCCAGTATAGCAATCAGCCCCAGCATTTT. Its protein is CASSLKPRQYSNQPQHF.

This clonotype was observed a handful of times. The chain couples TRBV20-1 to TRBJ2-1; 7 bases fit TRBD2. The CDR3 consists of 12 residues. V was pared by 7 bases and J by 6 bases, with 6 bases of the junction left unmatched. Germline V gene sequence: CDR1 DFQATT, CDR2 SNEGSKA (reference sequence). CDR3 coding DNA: TGCAGTGGTGGGGGGGGTGTCAATGAGCAGTTCTTC. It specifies CSGGGGVNEQFF.

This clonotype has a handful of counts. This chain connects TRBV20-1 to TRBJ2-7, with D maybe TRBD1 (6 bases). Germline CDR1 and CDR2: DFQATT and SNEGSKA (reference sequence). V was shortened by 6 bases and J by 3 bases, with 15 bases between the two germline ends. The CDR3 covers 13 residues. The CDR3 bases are TGCAGTGCCCCACGGTTGGACAGCTACGAGCAGTACTTC. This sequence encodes CSAPRLDSYEQYF.

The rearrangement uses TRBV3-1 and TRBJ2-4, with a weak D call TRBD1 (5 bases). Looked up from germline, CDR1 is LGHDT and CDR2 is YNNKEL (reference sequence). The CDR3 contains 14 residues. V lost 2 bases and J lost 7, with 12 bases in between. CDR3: CASSQFIRVNIQYF. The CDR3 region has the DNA TGTGCCAGCAGCCAATTTATCAGGGTGAACATTCAGTACTTC.